The 5 T cell receptor beta chains below were found in one sample sequenced in a study of cytomegalovirus exposure and HLA in healthy donors. Use of 60 Vbeta and 13 Jbeta primers characterized the PCR. Profiled with immunoSEQ multiplex PCR; TCRdb holds only in-frame clones, not every one. The repertoire holds under 250,000 clones, with approximately 82% as singletons. Sequenced input: PBMCs. The source is a male donor in good health and CMV-seronegative.

The V call is TRBV7-2, the J call TRBJ2-3; TRBD2 agrees at 12 bases. V shed 5 bases and J 5 bases; nucleotides not matched to a gene: 11. Germline V gene data show CDR1 as SGHTA and CDR2 as FQGNSA. The CDR3 loop spans 17 amino acids. This chain's CDR3 is CASSTRLTSGGRDTQYF. The CDR3 DNA reads TGTGCCAGCAGCACGAGGCTTACTAGCGGGGGGCGAGATACGCAGTATTTT.

The chain combines TRBV11-2 with TRBJ1-1; TRBD1 is a possible D gene (5 bases). CDR3 size: 12 residues. From germline, CDR1 is SGHAT and CDR2 FQNNGV. Trimming stripped 4 bases from V and 5 bases from J, with 8 bases between. The CDR3 DNA reads as TGTGCCAGCAGCTCCACAGGAACTGAAGCTTTCTTT. Protein sequence: CASSSTGTEAFF.

This clone was seen just once. J is TRBJ1-1 and V is TRBV7-9, with D possibly matching TRBD1 (5 bases). The CDR3 runs 15 residues. The V end lost 1 base, the J end lost 2 bases, and 11 bases lay between the germline ends. CDR1 is SEHNR, CDR2 FQNEAQ, per germline (reference sequence). The CDR3 loop is CASSLGDRTNTEAFF. The DNA of the CDR3 is TGTGCCAGCAGCTTAGGTGACAGAACCAACACTGAAGCTTTCTTT. Full variable domain (remainder filled in from reference TRBV7-9 and TRBJ1-1): DTGVSQNPRHKITKRGQNVTFRCDPISEHNRLYWYRQTLGQGPEFLTYFQNEAQLEKSRLLSDRFSAERPKGSFSTLEIQRTEQGDSAMYLCASSLGDRTNTEAFFGQGTRLTVV.

V is TRBV27 and J is TRBJ1-3, with TRBD1 identical over 7 bases. V lost 8 bases to trimming and J lost 4 bases; unmatched junction nucleotides: 11. Germline CDR1 reads MNHEY; CDR2 reads SMNVEV (reference sequence). The length of the CDR3 is 15 residues. This CDR3 is CASGVAGGGGNTIYF. The CDR3 coding sequence is TGTGCCAGCGGGGTCGCAGGGGGTGGAGGAAACACCATATATTTT.

The chain employs TRBV18 and TRBJ2-7; TRBD1 aligns across 7 bases. V shed 3 bases and J 4 bases; nucleotides not matched to a gene: 12. This CDR3 contains 16 residues. Germline V CDR1 and CDR2: KGHSH, LQKENI. CDR3 nucleotides: TGTGCCAGCTCACCCTTTATCCCCGGGACAGTTTACGAGCAGTACTTC. This encodes CASSPFIPGTVYEQYF.